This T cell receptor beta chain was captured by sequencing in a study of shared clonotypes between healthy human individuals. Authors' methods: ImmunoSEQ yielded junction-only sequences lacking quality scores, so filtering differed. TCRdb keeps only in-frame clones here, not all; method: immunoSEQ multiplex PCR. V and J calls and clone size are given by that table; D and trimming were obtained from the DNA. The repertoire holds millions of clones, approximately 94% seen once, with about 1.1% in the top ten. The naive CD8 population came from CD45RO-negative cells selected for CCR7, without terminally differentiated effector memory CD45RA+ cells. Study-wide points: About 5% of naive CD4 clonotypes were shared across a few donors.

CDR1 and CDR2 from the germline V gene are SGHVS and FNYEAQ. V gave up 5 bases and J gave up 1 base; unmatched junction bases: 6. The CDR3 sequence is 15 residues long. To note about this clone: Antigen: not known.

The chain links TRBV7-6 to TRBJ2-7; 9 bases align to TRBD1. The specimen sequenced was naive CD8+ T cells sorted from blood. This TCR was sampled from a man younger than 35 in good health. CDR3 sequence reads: CASSPTGGRSYEQYF. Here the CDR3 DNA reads TGTGCCAGCAGCCCCACAGGGGGCCGGTCCTACGAGCAGTACTTC.